The entry below describes one T cell receptor (beta chain). The V gene end was trimmed by 5 bases and the J gene end by 4 bases; junction bases not matched to a gene: 7. The CDR3 totals 16 residues. The V gene's germline CDR1 is LNHDA and CDR2 SQIVND (reference sequence). The data were obtained in a study of T cell responses to AZD1222 COVID-19 vaccine. Some clones are missing from TCRdb's copy, which holds only in-frame ones; the method was immunoSEQ multiplex PCR. The sample carries fewer than 130,000 clones, roughly nine tenths recorded once. The genes are TRBV19 and TRBJ2-7; TRBD2 matches 14 bases. This TCR was recovered from an adult who received the AZD1222 COVID-19 vaccine. The specimen comprised peripheral blood, sampled 28 days after the second AZD1222 dose. CDR3 sequence reads: CASSAGLAGVRYEQYF. The DNA of the CDR3 is TGTGCCAGTAGTGCGGGACTAGCGGGAGTACGTTACGAGCAGTACTTC.